This TCR beta chain emerged from a study of T cell responses to AZD1222 COVID-19 vaccine. V lost 1 base, J lost 7 bases, and 1 base stayed unmatched. Germline values: CDR1 LGHDT, CDR2 YNNKEL (reference sequence). The CDR3 sequence is 14 residues long. This clone was seen a single time. Its specificity is unknown. The protocol was immunoSEQ multiplex PCR, while the TCRdb copy is restricted to in-frame clones and leaves out a portion. The sample holds roughly 100,000 clones, roughly 86% seen once. Study-wide findings and caveats: No repertoire was sampled before or during the peak T cell response, only after it.

The sequence derives from an adult who received the MenACWY meningococcal vaccine as a control. The chain is built from TRBV3-1 (or the pseudogene TRBV3-2) and TRBJ1-6; 7 bases are shared with TRBD1. Source: peripheral blood, taken 28 days after the second dose of the MenACWY control vaccine. In nucleotides, the CDR3 is TGTGCCAGCAGCCAAGGGGGACAGAATTCACCCCTCCACTTT. Translation gives CASSQGGQNSPLHF.